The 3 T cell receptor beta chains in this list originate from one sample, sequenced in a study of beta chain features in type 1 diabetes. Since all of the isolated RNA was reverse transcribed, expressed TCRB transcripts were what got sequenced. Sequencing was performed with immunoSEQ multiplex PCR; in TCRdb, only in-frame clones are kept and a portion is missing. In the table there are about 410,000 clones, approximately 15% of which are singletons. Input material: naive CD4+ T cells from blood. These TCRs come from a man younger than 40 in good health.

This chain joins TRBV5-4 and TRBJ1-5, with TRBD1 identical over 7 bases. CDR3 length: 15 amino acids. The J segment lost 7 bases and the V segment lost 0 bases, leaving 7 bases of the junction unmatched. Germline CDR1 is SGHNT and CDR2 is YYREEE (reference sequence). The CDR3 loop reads CASSLGTGPNQPQHF. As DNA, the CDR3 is TGTGCCAGCAGCTTGGGGACAGGTCCCAACCAGCCCCAGCATTTT.

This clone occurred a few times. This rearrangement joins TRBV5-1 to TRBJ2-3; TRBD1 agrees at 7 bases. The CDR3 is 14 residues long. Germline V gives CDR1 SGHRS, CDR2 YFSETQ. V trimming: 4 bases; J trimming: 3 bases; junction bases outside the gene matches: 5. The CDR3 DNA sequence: TGCGCCAGCAGCCTAAGACAGGGAACAGATACGCAGTATTTT. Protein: CASSLRQGTDTQYF.

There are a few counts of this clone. In DNA, the CDR3 is TGTGCCTGGGCGGACGGCTCTGGGGCCAACGTCCTGACTTTC. This translates into CAWADGSGANVLTF. V usage is TRBV30 and J usage is TRBJ2-6, with D hard to call. V dropped 5 bases and J dropped 0 bases, with 8 bases sitting between them. The CDR3 sequence is 14 residues long. Germline V CDR1 and CDR2: GTSNPN, SVGIG (reference sequence).